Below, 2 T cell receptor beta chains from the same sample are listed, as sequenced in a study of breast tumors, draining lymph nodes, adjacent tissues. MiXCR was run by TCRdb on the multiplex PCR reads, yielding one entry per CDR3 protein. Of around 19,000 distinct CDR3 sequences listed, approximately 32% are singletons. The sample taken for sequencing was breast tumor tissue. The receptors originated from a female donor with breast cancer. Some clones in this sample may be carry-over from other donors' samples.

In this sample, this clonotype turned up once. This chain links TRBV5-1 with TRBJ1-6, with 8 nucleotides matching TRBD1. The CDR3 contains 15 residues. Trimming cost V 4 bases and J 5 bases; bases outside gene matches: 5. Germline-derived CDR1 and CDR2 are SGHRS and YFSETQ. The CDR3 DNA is TGCGCCAGCAGCACCCGGACAGGGAATAATTCACCCCTCCACTTT. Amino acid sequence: CASSTRTGNNSPLHF.

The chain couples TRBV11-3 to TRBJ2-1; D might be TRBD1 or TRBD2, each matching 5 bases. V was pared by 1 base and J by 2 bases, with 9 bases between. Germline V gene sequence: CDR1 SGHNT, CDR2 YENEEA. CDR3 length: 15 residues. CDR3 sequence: CASSLGGSPYNEQFF. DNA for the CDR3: TGTGCCAGCAGCTTAGGGGGGTCCCCCTACAATGAGCAGTTCTTC.